The 12 T cell receptor beta chains listed next were all sequenced from one sample in a study of cytomegalovirus exposure and HLA in healthy donors. PCR primers comprised 60 Vbeta and 13 Jbeta primers. The method was immunoSEQ multiplex PCR; TCRdb's version includes in-frame clones alone and lacks a portion of them. The table lists 100,000 to 150,000 clones, approximately 82% of them singletons. Material for sequencing was PBMCs. Receptors were obtained from a man between 18 and 35 years old in good health and CMV-seropositive.

This chain links TRBV27 with TRBJ2-1; a weak D match, TRBD2 (7 bases). The V and J ends lost 4 bases and 1 base respectively, with 14 bases between them. Germline CDR1 and CDR2: MNHEY and SMNVEV (reference sequence). The CDR3 contains 16 residues. In DNA form, the CDR3 reads TGTGCCAGCAGTTCTCGGGGGGCCTCATCCTACAATGAGCAGTTCTTC. Translated, it gives CASSSRGASSYNEQFF.

V gene TRBV5-1 combines with J gene TRBJ2-7; 8 bases line up with TRBD1. CDR1 and CDR2 from the germline V gene are SGHRS and YFSETQ. Trimming removed 2 bases from V and 6 bases from J; junction bases left unmatched: 10. CDR3 length: 15 amino acids. Written as DNA, the CDR3 is TGCGCCAGCAGCTTCAGGACAGGGATATCAGCCGAGCAGTACTTC. It codes for CASSFRTGISAEQYF. Supplemented by reference TRBV5-1 and TRBJ2-7, the full variable domain reads KAGVTQTPRYLIKTRGQQVTLSCSPISGHRSVSWYQQTPGQGLQFLFEYFSETQRNKGNFPGRFSGRQFSNSRSEMNVSTLELGDSALYLCASSFRTGISAEQYFGPGTRLTVT.

V gene TRBV7-3 combines with J gene TRBJ2-2; 9 bases match TRBD1. Germline V gene sequence: CDR1 SGHTA, CDR2 FQGTGA. Trimming cost V 6 bases and J 5 bases; bases outside gene matches: 7. This CDR3 has 15 residues. The CDR3 DNA reads TGTGCCAGCAGGGCCGGGACAGGGAGGACCGGGGAGCTGTTTTTT. This sequence encodes CASRAGTGRTGELFF. Drawing the rest from reference TRBV7-3 and TRBJ2-2, the complete variable domain is GAGVSQTPSNKVTEKGKYVELRCDPISGHTALYWYRQSLGQGPEFLIYFQGTGAADDSGLPNDRFFAVRPEGSVSTLKIQRTERGDSAVYLCASRAGTGRTGELFFGEGSRLTVL.

A few counts support this clone. V is TRBV6-5 and J is TRBJ2-3; perhaps TRBD2 as D (5 bases). V dropped 4 bases and J dropped 1 base, with 12 bases sitting between them. The CDR3 length is 15 residues. CDR1 is MNHEY and CDR2 is SVGAGI in the germline V gene. Written as DNA, the CDR3 is TGTGCCAGCAGTTGGTTAAAAGCGGGCACAGATACGCAGTATTTT. This gives the protein CASSWLKAGTDTQYF.

This sequence joins TRBV27 and TRBJ1-6; 10 nucleotides agree with TRBD1. CDR1 and CDR2 from the germline V gene are MNHEY and SMNVEV (reference sequence). This CDR3 contains 16 residues. V dropped 4 bases and J dropped 11; count of bases not matched to a gene: 11. CDR3 residues: CASSSSSGTGEPPLHF. The CDR3 DNA follows: TGTGCCAGCAGTTCGAGCTCCGGGACAGGGGAACCACCCCTCCACTTT.

The CDR3 protein is CASSLSQGWGYTF. Written as DNA, the CDR3 is TGTGCCAGCAGTTTATCCCAGGGTTGGGGCTACACCTTC. V is TRBV27 and J is TRBJ1-2, with D perhaps matching TRBD1 (5 bases). The CDR3 extends over 13 amino acids. The germline V gene has CDR1 MNHEY and CDR2 SMNVEV (reference sequence). Trimming took 0 bases from V and 8 from J, leaving 10 bases between them.

CDR3 nucleotide sequence: TGTGCCAGTAGTAGATGGGACAAACAGATGAACACTGAAGCTTTCTTT. Protein product: CASSRWDKQMNTEAFF. The chain has TRBV19 and TRBJ1-1, with D possibly matching TRBD1 (6 bases). Trimming removed 4 bases from V and 0 bases from J, with 15 bases in between. Per germline, CDR1 LNHDA and CDR2 SQIVND (reference sequence). This CDR3 comprises 16 residues.

The chain carries TRBV5-6 and TRBJ1-2, with TRBD1 identical over 9 bases. This CDR3 has 15 amino acids. V trimming: 2 bases; J trimming: 8 bases; junction bases outside the gene matches: 10. In germline, CDR1 is SGHDT, CDR2 YYEEEE. The CDR3 DNA follows: TGTGCCAGCAGCTTCCGGGACAGGGCTTTCGTCGGCTACACCTTC. It encodes CASSFRDRAFVGYTF.

V usage is TRBV5-1 and J usage is TRBJ1-1; 9 bases fit TRBD1. Germline assignment: CDR1 SGHRS and CDR2 YFSETQ. V lost 4 bases, J lost 3 bases, and 4 bases stayed unmatched. The CDR3 runs to 14 residues. DNA of the CDR3: TGCGCCAGCAGCCGGGGACAGGGAGACACTGAAGCTTTCTTT. This codes for CASSRGQGDTEAFF.

This clone appeared once. The chain combines TRBV11-2 with TRBJ1-1; D gene unclear. The germline V gene encodes CDR1 SGHAT and CDR2 FQNNGV. Trimming stripped 5 bases from V and 0 bases from J, with 13 bases between. This CDR3 spans 15 amino acids. CDR3 residues: CASSPPSLLNTEAFF. The CDR3 DNA sequence: TGTGCCAGCAGCCCCCCCTCCCTACTGAACACTGAAGCTTTCTTT.

The chain joins TRBV13 to TRBJ1-6; TRBD1 is a possible D gene (6 bases). Trimming shortened V by 0 bases and J by 9 bases, and 12 bases separated the two germline ends. In germline, CDR1 is PRHDT, CDR2 FYEKMQ (reference sequence). The CDR3 runs to 15 residues. The CDR3 loop reads CASSLGTGRSSPLHF. The CDR3 DNA is TGTGCCAGCAGCTTAGGGACAGGCCGCTCTTCACCCCTCCACTTT.

This clone was seen a few times. The rearrangement links TRBV5-6 to TRBJ1-1; 7 bases map to TRBD1. Per germline, CDR1 SGHDT and CDR2 YYEEEE. The CDR3 spans 15 residues. V was clipped by 0 bases and J by 5 bases; unmatched bases: 7. CDR3 nucleotide sequence: TGTGCCAGCAGCTTGGACCAGGGGGTAGGAACTGAAGCTTTCTTT. It yields the protein CASSLDQGVGTEAFF.